These 18 T cell receptor beta chains originate from one sample sequenced in a study of T cell repertoires in cytomegalovirus infection. Each CDR3 protein is one row after TCRdb ran MiXCR on the reads. The sample consists of over 200,000 distinct CDR3 sequences, around 13% of them appearing once. Material for sequencing was PBMCs. These receptors all stem from a human donor in good health (CMV status not recorded). Some clones in this sample may be carry-over from other donors' samples.

This clonotype occurred many times. The rearrangement uses TRBV28 and TRBJ2-5, with 8 bases lining up with TRBD2. Germline CDR1 MDHEN, CDR2 SYDVKM. J was trimmed by 5 bases and V by 1 base; bases with no gene match: 6. The CDR3 consists of 15 residues. CDR3 DNA: TGTGCCAGCAGTTTATCAAGTAGCGGGATGGAGACCCAGTACTTC. The encoded protein is CASSLSSSGMETQYF.

The chain joins TRBV7-3 to TRBJ2-3; D call uncertain. Germline V gene data show CDR1 as SGHTA and CDR2 as FQGTGA. Trimming stripped 1 base from V and 4 bases from J, with 12 bases between. The CDR3 spans 15 residues. Here the CDR3 reads CASSLRGSRADTQYF. CDR3 nucleotide sequence: TGTGCCAGCAGCTTAAGAGGTAGCCGGGCAGATACGCAGTATTTT.

V usage is TRBV20-1 and J usage is TRBJ2-2, with D perhaps matching TRBD1 or TRBD2 (5 bases each). Trimming stripped 2 bases from V and 7 bases from J, with 14 bases between. Germline V lookup: CDR1 DFQATT, CDR2 SNEGSKA (reference sequence). CDR3 size: 14 residues. The CDR3 is CSARSPGTDGELFF. CDR3 in DNA: TGCAGTGCTAGATCCCCGGGGACGGACGGGGAGCTGTTTTTT.

The J gene is TRBJ1-5, the V gene TRBV2; D gene ambiguous. Trimming stripped 1 base from V and 4 bases from J, with 5 bases between. The CDR3 is 13 residues long. Germline values: CDR1 SNHLY, CDR2 FYNNEI. The CDR3 sequence: CASSEEGNQPQHF. CDR3 in DNA: TGTGCCAGCAGTGAAGAAGGGAATCAGCCCCAGCATTTT.

This clonotype was counted only a few times. This chain links TRBV20-1 with TRBJ2-7, with D perhaps TRBD1 (5 bases). Trimming stripped 4 bases from V and 2 bases from J, with 9 bases between. From germline, CDR1 is DFQATT and CDR2 SNEGSKA (reference sequence). The CDR3 runs 12 residues. The CDR3 region is CSATDRAYEQYF. In DNA form, the CDR3 reads TGCAGTGCTACCGACAGAGCCTACGAGCAGTACTTC.

Remarks on this clonotype: A clone one base away is much larger, so this may be a read error. The chain links TRBV7-2 to TRBJ1-1; no clear D gene. CDR1 SGHTA and CDR2 FQGNSA come from the germline V gene. CDR3 length: 13 residues. This CDR3 is CACSLFSGTEAFF. The CDR3 DNA follows: TGTGCCTGCAGCTTATTTTCCGGCACTGAAGCTTTCTTT.

In its sample, this clonotype was seen a few times. The chain couples TRBV20-1 to TRBJ2-1; D unclear. Per germline, CDR1 DFQATT and CDR2 SNEGSKA (reference sequence). With 1 base removed from V and 0 bases from J, the gap between germline ends came to 10 bases. This CDR3 is built from 15 residues. CDR3 region: CSARGSVSSYNEQFF. CDR3 nucleotide sequence: TGCAGTGCTAGAGGATCTGTGAGCTCCTACAATGAGCAGTTCTTC.

At least ten counts were recorded for this clonotype. The V gene is TRBV19, the J gene TRBJ2-7; D might be TRBD1 (7 bases). CDR3 length equals 15 residues. With 7 bases removed from V and 0 bases from J, the gap between germline ends came to 16 bases. Germline V gene data show CDR1 as LNHDA and CDR2 as SQIVND (reference sequence). The CDR3 sequence: CASMVSRGASYEQYF. CDR3 nucleotides: TGTGCCAGTATGGTCAGCAGGGGGGCCTCCTACGAGCAGTACTTC.

The chain recombines TRBV5-4 with TRBJ2-1; D is perhaps TRBD1 or TRBD2 (5 bases each). The V gene's germline CDR1 is SGHNT and CDR2 YYREEE (reference sequence). The CDR3 is 15 residues long. With 2 bases removed from V and 5 bases from J, the gap between germline ends came to 14 bases. The DNA for the CDR3 is TGTGCCAGCAGCTTAGGGGACCAGACCCACAATGAGCAGTTCTTC. Translated, it gives CASSLGDQTHNEQFF.

This clonotype was found a few times. This chain uses TRBV20-1 with TRBJ1-6; D unclear. This CDR3 region has 13 residues. The germline gives CDR1 DFQATT, CDR2 SNEGSKA (reference sequence). Trimming removed 3 bases from V and 7 bases from J, with 10 bases in between. The CDR3 region is CSARPALNSPLHF. The CDR3 nucleotides are TGCAGTGCTAGGCCGGCGCTCAATTCACCCCTCCACTTT.

This clonotype was seen ten or more times. This chain uses TRBV7-2 with TRBJ2-3; the D is unclear. This CDR3 spans 13 amino acids. Germline V lookup: CDR1 SGHTA, CDR2 FQGNSA. V shed 5 bases and J shed 2 bases, with 8 bases lying between them. In DNA form, the CDR3 reads TGTGCCAGCAGCCGTGGGGACACAGATACGCAGTATTTT. Protein product: CASSRGDTDTQYF.

This clonotype was detected many times. This rearrangement joins TRBV7-2 to TRBJ1-6; TRBD1 might be the D (6 bases). The V and J ends lost 1 base and 9 bases respectively, with 13 bases between them. The germline V gene has CDR1 SGHTA and CDR2 FQGNSA. This CDR3 has 15 amino acids. CDR3 loop: CASSLGTGLSSPLHF. The CDR3 DNA sequence: TGTGCCAGCAGCTTAGGTACAGGGTTAAGTTCACCCCTCCACTTT.

This clonotype was detected ten times or more. The V call is TRBV6-2 or TRBV6-3, the J call TRBJ1-1; no reliable D call. Germline V gives CDR1 MNHEY, CDR2 SVGEGT. V was pared by 5 bases and J by 1 base, with 11 bases between. The length of the CDR3 is 14 residues. Written as DNA, the CDR3 is TGTGCCAGCAGTAAGAGGGCCGCGAACACTGAAGCTTTCTTT. Translated: CASSKRAANTEAFF.

The chain couples TRBV4-1 to TRBJ2-7; no reliable D call. This CDR3 has 15 residues. CDR1 is MGHRA and CDR2 is YSYEKL in the germline V gene. With 0 bases removed from V and 10 bases from J, the gap between germline ends came to 19 bases. The DNA for the CDR3 is TGCGCCAGCAGCCAAGATCAGACCCGAATTCTGAGTCAGTACTTC. It specifies CASSQDQTRILSQYF.

This clonotype was observed a few times. CDR3 amino acids: CSASNRGGNQPQHF. Written as DNA, the CDR3 is TGCAGTGCATCGAACAGGGGAGGCAATCAGCCCCAGCATTTT. The chain is built from TRBV20-1 and TRBJ1-5; 7 bases line up with TRBD1. Germline V gene data show CDR1 as DFQATT and CDR2 as SNEGSKA (reference sequence). The CDR3 sequence is 14 residues long. V lost 6 bases and J lost 2; bases outside the gene matches: 7.

This clonotype was observed many times. This chain joins TRBV28 and TRBJ1-2; 8 bases match TRBD1. V lost 5 bases to trimming and J lost 3 bases; unmatched junction nucleotides: 14. CDR3 length equals 17 residues. From germline, CDR1 is MDHEN and CDR2 SYDVKM. This CDR3 reads CASSTTIRTGYDYGYTF. CDR3 sequence (DNA): TGTGCCAGCAGTACCACGATTCGGACAGGGTATGACTATGGCTACACCTTC.

The chain joins TRBV9 to TRBJ2-3; D uncertain. Trimming cost V 6 bases and J 2 bases, with 13 bases left between them. The CDR3 contains 14 residues. Germline values: CDR1 SGDLS, CDR2 YYNGEE. Here the CDR3 reads CASNRQTSTDTQYF. As DNA, the CDR3 is TGTGCCAGCAACCGCCAGACTTCCACAGATACGCAGTATTTT. The full variable domain, in which reference TRBV9 and TRBJ2-3 provide the parts outside the CDR3, is DSGVTQTPKHLITATGQRVTLRCSPRSGDLSVYWYQQSLDQGLQFLIQYYNGEERAKGNILERFSAQQFPDLHSELNLSSLELGDSALYFCASNRQTSTDTQYFGPGTRLTVL.

This clonotype was seen many times. The chain carries TRBV7-3 and TRBJ1-1; 12 bases are shared with TRBD1. J lost 12 bases, V lost 2 bases, and 4 bases had no gene match. The CDR3 contains 13 residues. Germline V gene sequence: CDR1 SGHTA, CDR2 FQGTGA. The CDR3 nucleotides read TGTGCCAGCAGCTTACTGGGACAGGGGGCAACTTTCTTT. Translating it yields CASSLLGQGATFF.